This TCR beta chain was found in a study of blood T cell repertoires in COVID-19. The table lists this clone with a few counts. V was shortened by 5 bases and J by 4 bases, with 11 bases between the two germline ends. The CDR3 has 13 residues. Germline CDR1 PRHDT, CDR2 FYEKMQ (reference sequence). In the authors' methods: Estimated nucleated cell counts came from reference gene primer amplification. The assay was immunoSEQ multiplex PCR, and TCRdb's table has in-frame clones only and misses some. V and J calls and clone size are those listed in that table; D and trimming were worked out from the DNA. Of 300,000 to 350,000 clones listed, around 90% were seen once; the top ten hold around 4.5%.

The chain has TRBV13 and TRBJ1-2; D is ambiguous. The clonotype comes from a woman under 30 with acute COVID-19. The sample consisted of PBMCs or T cells enriched from blood (not recorded which). The CDR3 loop is CASSLTEGYGYTF. In DNA, the CDR3 is TGTGCCAGCAGCCTCACCGAGGGCTATGGCTACACCTTC. The full variable domain, with the rest looked up from reference TRBV13 and TRBJ1-2, is AAGVIQSPRHLIKEKRETATLKCYPIPRHDTVYWYQQGPGQDPQFLISFYEKMQSDKGSIPDRFSAQQFSDYHSELNMSSLELGDSALYFCASSLTEGYGYTFGSGTRLTVV.